This T cell receptor (beta chain) is drawn from a study of PD-1 blockade in classical Hodgkin lymphoma (dated by TCRdb to about 2020). Background for the entire study: Nivolumab dosing was 3 mg/kg intravenously every 2 weeks, continuing until either disease progression or unacceptable toxicity. The study used CyTOF and TCR beta sequencing to define a peripheral blood immune signature of response to PD-1 blockade in classical Hodgkin lymphoma.

In the paper's terms, the time point label means: cycle 2 day 1 (C2D1) of nivolumab. Relapse after autologous stem cell transplantation had occurred in all trial patients, and cohorts A, B and C were distinguished by prior brentuximab vedotin exposure. A total of around 59 patients with relapsed/refractory classical Hodgkin lymphoma made up the trial cohort, and each patient's best overall response was complete response, partial response or progressive disease. Single-agent nivolumab was administered to trial patients in the multi-cohort phase II CheckMate 205 trial. Best overall response was determined by an independent review committee according to the 2007 International Working Group response criteria. Trial PBMCs were collected just before the start of nivolumab (C1D1) and during therapy at cycle 2 day 1 and cycle 4 day 1. Peripheral blood was collected in 8 mL Vacutainer Cell Preparation Tubes, from which PBMCs were isolated by centrifugation and then cryopreserved.

V is reduced by 2 bases and J by 0 bases, leaving a spacing of 11 bases between them. Based on the germline V gene, the CDR1 and CDR2 sequences are KGHSH and LQKENI. There are 17 amino acids in the CDR3, from cysteine to phenylalanine inclusive. Left in the record is the CDR3 DNA by itself, 51 bases read in frame from the first base. Points the paper makes about the study in general: By C4D1, a significant rise was seen in CD4+ TCR diversity but not in CD8+ TCR diversity (p=0.0027 vs p=0.16), and the rise was most apparent among complete responders (p=0.02). Baseline TCR diversity was reported to be lower in newly diagnosed patients than in healthy donors and to be lower still in relapsed/refractory patients. Lower diversity was seen in patients whose nivolumab began less than 1 year after ASCT, and these patients were left out of later analyses so that immune reconstitution would not confound the results. Among trial patients, those achieving complete response had baseline diversity similar to that of newly diagnosed patients, while diversity was significantly lower in partial responders and progressors. The study was limited to a single clinical trial cohort, and causes of repertoire differences, possibly disease activity or prior therapy, remained undefined.

Genomic DNA was isolated using the Qiagen DNeasy kit from unsorted PBMCs as well as from negatively selected CD4+ and CD8+ fractions. Amplification of TCR beta CDR3 regions was done by immunoSEQ multiplex PCR with primers that anneal to V and J segments. A synthetic immune receptor repertoire was used to minimize amplification bias, and any residual bias was removed computationally once sequencing was done. As for how the authors treated the data: Repertoire diversity was quantified as the Shannon entropy index using custom Python scripts. The unsorted, CD4+ and CD8+ repertoires were each analyzed separately, with the exception of combined analyses, where CD4+ and CD8+ sequences were merged in silico. Clonal expansion was defined as a frequency increase of at least 2-fold after treatment compared with C1D1, and clones undetected at baseline were assigned a pseudocount of 0.5. Clones with 0 or 1 copy at C1D1 were defined as singleton clones, while clones with 2 or more copies were defined as non-singleton clones. By matching protein sequences in sorted samples from the same patient, clones expanded in unsorted samples were annotated as CD4+, CD8+ or unknown. Wilcoxon tests were applied to paired samples to test diversity changes from C1D1 to C4D1. Not all clones reach the TCRdb copy of this immuneACCESS table, which keeps in-frame sequences only. Checked studies attribute under half of the gap to unresolved V genes and leave the rest unexplained. That table gives V, J and clone size, and the DNA gave D and trimming. The sample includes 95,000 to 100,000 clones, with roughly 89% observed a single time. The ten largest clones add up to 6.5% to 7.5% of the sample.

Comment on this clone: There is no known antigen for this receptor. No much larger clone exists at a distance of one base, and base qualities are not known.

Rearrangement joined TRBV18 to TRBJ1-6; a confident D gene designation cannot be given. The sample was peripheral blood mononuclear cells (PBMCs), taken before the second cycle of nivolumab. The sequence was collected from a human donor with classical Hodgkin lymphoma. For the CDR3, the sequence is CASSPLTQSSYNSPLHF. The DNA sequence is given as TGTGCCAGCTCACCATTGACGCAGAGCTCCTATAATTCACCCCTCCACTTT.